The entry below describes one TCR beta chain. The antigen remains unidentified. With a much larger clone just one base away, this may be a read error. Each CDR3 protein is one row after TCRdb ran MiXCR on the 5' RACE reads. In the table there are about 890,000 distinct CDR3 sequences, over 9% of which are singletons. These data originate in a study of identical twins. CDR3 length: 12 amino acids. General study findings and limits: The models gave estimates that fell short of the out-of-frame TCR alpha sharing seen in monozygotic twins. In cord blood, abundant beta clonotypes had fewer insertions; memory showed no trend. Twin-shared out-of-frame alpha sequences showed excess low generation probability.

The data also belong to a second study, concerning yellow fever vaccine responses in identical twins. This second study notes: Twins' vaccine T cell responses reportedly seemed partly convergent and partly personalized.

This TCR was recovered from a woman aged 18-30 years in good health. The chain is built from TRBV12-3 or TRBV12-4 and TRBJ1-1, with unresolved D. Material for sequencing was PBMCs. The CDR3 here is CASTEMNIEAFF. CDR3 nucleotide sequence: TGTGCCAGCACAGAGATGAACATTGAAGCTTTCTTT.